The 25 T cell receptor beta chains below come from one sample, sequenced in a study of cytomegalovirus exposure and HLA in healthy donors. Vbeta (60) and Jbeta (13) primers were used in the PCR. The repertoire was sequenced with immunoSEQ multiplex PCR; TCRdb's copy has only in-frame clones and lacks some. Of tens of thousands of clones listed, around 10% are singletons. Source material: PBMCs. These receptors came from a man in his sixties in good health and CMV-seropositive.

This clone was counted between two and nine times. This chain connects TRBV6-5 to TRBJ2-2; 14 positions agree with TRBD2. Germline CDR1 and CDR2: MNHEY and SVGAGI. The trim removed 4 bases at V and 6 bases at J, leaving 4 bases unmatched. The CDR3 extends over 16 amino acids. CDR3 in DNA: TGTGCCAGCAGTTCAAGACTAGCGGGAGGGCCCGGGGAGCTGTTTTTT. It specifies CASSSRLAGGPGELFF.

The chain has TRBV25-1 and TRBJ2-1; 9 bases are a match to TRBD2. The ends lost 3 bases at V and 1 base at J; junction bases unmatched: 7. This CDR3 has 17 residues. Germline CDR1 MGHDK, CDR2 SYGVNS. The CDR3 loop reads CASSDTAGGRSYNEQFF. The CDR3 region has the DNA TGTGCCAGCAGTGATACGGCGGGGGGGAGGTCCTACAATGAGCAGTTCTTC.

The gene calls are TRBV5-1 and TRBJ2-2, with D perhaps TRBD2 (6 bases). Germline CDR1 and CDR2: SGHRS and YFSETQ. The CDR3 runs to 13 residues. V was clipped by 4 bases and J by 8 bases, with 12 bases between them. The CDR3 loop reads CASSPDGRGELFF. CDR3 nucleotide sequence: TGCGCCAGCAGCCCGGACGGGAGAGGGGAGCTGTTTTTT.

In this sample, this clone turned up a few times. This chain connects TRBV7-9 to TRBJ2-7, with 8 bases matching TRBD2. Looked up from germline, CDR1 is SEHNR and CDR2 is FQNEAQ (reference sequence). This CDR3 is 14 amino acids long. The junction had 6 bases not matched to a gene; V was cut back by 5 bases and J by 3 bases. The CDR3 DNA is TGTGCCAGCAGCGCAACCGGGACTAGCTACGAGCAGTACTTC. Protein sequence: CASSATGTSYEQYF.

The chain joins TRBV11-3 to TRBJ2-2, with D tentatively TRBD1 (6 bases). The length of the CDR3 is 17 residues. Looked up from germline, CDR1 is SGHNT and CDR2 is YENEEA. Trimming shortened V by 1 base and J by 2 bases, and 14 bases separated the two germline ends. DNA of the CDR3: TGTGCCAGCAGCTTAGCCCTTCCGGGACACAACACCGGGGAGCTGTTTTTT. Its translation: CASSLALPGHNTGELFF.

This chain joins TRBV6-1 and TRBJ1-2; tentatively, D is TRBD1 (5 bases). The CDR3 has 13 amino acids. CDR1 and CDR2 from the germline V gene are MNHNS and SASEGT. Trimming removed 7 bases from V and 8 bases from J, with 17 bases in between. CDR3 coding DNA: TGTGCCAGCACCCACGGGGGGAGAGGGGGCTACACCTTC. Translating it yields CASTHGGRGGYTF.

In its sample, this clone was seen a few times. V and J are TRBV2 and TRBJ1-5; D possibly corresponds to TRBD1 (5 bases). This CDR3 comprises 14 residues. Germline CDR1 reads SNHLY; CDR2 reads FYNNEI. Trimming pared 5 bases from V and 2 bases from J, leaving 10 bases between. CDR3 coding DNA: TGTGCCAGCAGTAGCAGGGTTGGCAATCAGCCCCAGCATTTT. Its protein product is CASSSRVGNQPQHF.

J is TRBJ1-2 and V is TRBV6-1; 7 bases align to TRBD1. The CDR3 covers 13 residues. The trim removed 4 bases at V and 6 bases at J, leaving 5 bases unmatched. CDR1 is MNHNS, CDR2 SASEGT, per germline. In DNA form, the CDR3 reads TGTGCCAGCAGTGCTTCAGGGACAGATGGCTACACCTTC. It specifies CASSASGTDGYTF.

The chain uses TRBV10-3 and TRBJ1-4, with a weak D call TRBD1 (6 bases). V dropped 4 bases and J dropped 5 bases, with 8 bases sitting between them. The CDR3 covers 13 residues. CDR1 and CDR2 (germline): ENHRY, SYGVKD. DNA of the CDR3: TGTGCCATCAGTGCTCAGGGGAATGAAAAACTGTTTTTT. Translation gives CAISAQGNEKLFF.

The chain uses TRBV9 and TRBJ2-2; weak D call: TRBD1 (6 bases). The CDR3 covers 15 residues. Deletions cut 4 bases from V and 7 bases from J, with 17 bases between. In germline, CDR1 is SGDLS, CDR2 YYNGEE. CDR3 protein: CASSRKTGTVGELFF. The CDR3 DNA is TGTGCCAGCAGCAGGAAAACAGGGACGGTCGGGGAGCTGTTTTTT.

There are a few counts of this clone. The rearrangement links TRBV14 to TRBJ2-1, with D hard to call. Trimming pared 4 bases from V and 15 bases from J, leaving 19 bases between. CDR1 is SGHDN and CDR2 is FVKESK in the germline V gene. This CDR3 contains 13 residues. The CDR3 DNA sequence: TGTGCCAGCAGCCTGGAGCTTTCTATCTCTCTGTTCTTC. Its protein product is CASSLELSISLFF.

This rearrangement joins TRBV9 to TRBJ2-7, with 13 bases fitting TRBD2. The CDR3 covers 14 residues. V was pared by 3 bases and J by 4 bases, with 1 base of the junction left unmatched. Looked up from germline, CDR1 is SGDLS and CDR2 is YYNGEE. The CDR3 DNA sequence: TGTGCCAGCAGCGAGACTAGCGGGAGGTACGAGCAGTACTTC. Its protein product is CASSETSGRYEQYF.

There are a few counts of this clone. The J gene is TRBJ2-1, the V gene TRBV6-1; 8 nucleotides line up with TRBD2. Germline V gives CDR1 MNHNS, CDR2 SASEGT. V lost 2 bases and J lost 9; bases outside the gene matches: 21. The CDR3 extends over 19 amino acids. This CDR3 reads CASSEFPRARRGAVGEQFF. CDR3 bases: TGTGCCAGCAGTGAATTCCCCCGGGCAAGGCGGGGGGCCGTGGGTGAGCAGTTCTTC.

This chain uses TRBV19 with TRBJ1-5; 7 bases are a match to TRBD1. CDR1 is LNHDA and CDR2 is SQIVND in the germline V gene (reference sequence). This CDR3 region has 16 residues. V trimming: 4 bases; J trimming: 2 bases; junction bases outside the gene matches: 8. The DNA of the CDR3 is TGTGCCAGTAGTAGACACAGGGGTGAGGGCAATCAGCCCCAGCATTTT. It codes for CASSRHRGEGNQPQHF.

This clone turned up a few times. V usage is TRBV9 and J usage is TRBJ2-3; the D gene is possibly TRBD2 (7 bases). CDR3 length: 15 amino acids. Germline CDR1 is SGDLS and CDR2 is YYNGEE. Trimming pared 7 bases from V and 0 bases from J, leaving 15 bases between. The CDR3 nucleotides read TGTGCCAGCTCCACTAGGGGGGGTAGCACAGATACGCAGTATTTT. It specifies CASSTRGGSTDTQYF.

This clone has more than one count but fewer than ten. The V call is TRBV28, the J call TRBJ2-7, with TRBD1 matching over 9 bases. CDR1 is MDHEN and CDR2 is SYDVKM in the germline V gene. The CDR3 is 14 residues long. Unmatched junction bases numbered 7, after V lost 4 bases and J lost 6 bases. This chain's CDR3 is CASSSDRGILEQYV. CDR3 nucleotides: TGTGCCAGCAGTTCGGACAGGGGAATTCTCGAGCAGTACGTC.

This clone was counted a few times. The J gene is TRBJ2-5, the V gene TRBV18, with 10 bases fitting TRBD1. Germline values: CDR1 KGHSH, CDR2 LQKENI. V was pared by 5 bases and J by 5 bases, with 5 bases of the junction left unmatched. The CDR3 totals 14 residues. The CDR3 DNA reads TGTGCCAGCTCAAGGGGACAGGGGTTTGAGACCCAGTACTTC. It translates to CASSRGQGFETQYF.

This clone was picked up a small number of times. A much larger clone sits a single nucleotide away, making a read error possible. The V and J genes are TRBV11-2 and TRBJ1-1; D might be TRBD1 (5 bases). CDR3 length: 11 residues. Trimming removed 6 bases at V and 7 bases at J, with 9 bases between. CDR1 and CDR2 from the germline V gene are SGHAT and FQNNGV. The CDR3 spells CASRMGGEAFF. Here the CDR3 DNA reads TGTGCCAGCAGGATGGGGGGTGAAGCTTTCTTT. Looking up the rest from reference TRBV11-2 and TRBJ1-1 gives the full variable domain: EAGVAQSPRYKIIEKRQSVAFWCNPISGHATLYWYQQILGQGPKLLIQFQNNGVVDDSQLPKDRFSAERLKGVDSTLKIQPAKLEDSAVYLCASRMGGEAFFGQGTRLTVV.

V is TRBV5-1 and J is TRBJ2-5; 11 bases fit TRBD1. CDR1 and CDR2 from the germline V gene are SGHRS and YFSETQ. V trimming: 4 bases; J trimming: 4 bases; junction bases outside the gene matches: 6. The CDR3 runs to 15 residues. For the CDR3, the DNA is TGCGCCAGCAGCCCGCGGACAGGGGGCGGAGAGACCCAGTACTTC. This translates into CASSPRTGGGETQYF.

This clone was observed a few times. The J gene is TRBJ2-7, the V gene TRBV28; perhaps TRBD2 as D (5 bases). V gave up 6 bases and J gave up 2 bases, with 26 bases separating them. The V gene's germline CDR1 is MDHEN and CDR2 SYDVKM. The length of the CDR3 is 18 residues. CDR3 nucleotide sequence: TGTGCCAGCAGGACAAAGGCCCTTCGAGATGGCGGGCCCTACGAGCAGTACTTC. This translates into CASRTKALRDGGPYEQYF.

The CDR3 DNA is TGTGCCAGCAGTTTCCCCCTTCCCGCAACTAATGAAAAACTGTTTTTT. It specifies CASSFPLPATNEKLFF. The chain recombines TRBV27 with TRBJ1-4; no firm D call. Looked up from germline, CDR1 is MNHEY and CDR2 is SMNVEV (reference sequence). Between the trimmed V and J ends, which lost 3 bases and 0 bases, there was a span of 11 bases. CDR3 size: 16 residues.

V and J are TRBV18 and TRBJ2-7; 10 bases map to TRBD1. V lost 4 bases and J lost 0; bases outside the gene matches: 3. This CDR3 is built from 15 residues. Germline V gene lookup returns CDR1 KGHSH and CDR2 LQKENI. As DNA, the CDR3 is TGTGCCAGCTCACAGGGACAGGGGTTCTCCTACGAGCAGTACGTC. This sequence encodes CASSQGQGFSYEQYV.

This clone was found a few times. V and J are TRBV5-1 and TRBJ1-4; tentatively, D is TRBD1 (5 bases). V was trimmed by 1 base and J by 6 bases, leaving 10 bases between them. The length of the CDR3 is 14 residues. Germline-derived CDR1 and CDR2 are SGHRS and YFSETQ. CDR3 nucleotides: TGCGCCAGCAGCTTGAGTAGGGGATATGAAAAACTGTTTTTT. It codes for CASSLSRGYEKLFF.

The rearrangement uses TRBV27 and TRBJ2-6, with TRBD2 matching 8 bases. V trimming: 8 bases; J trimming: 3 bases; junction bases outside the gene matches: 12. The CDR3 extends over 17 amino acids. CDR1 and CDR2 from the germline V gene are MNHEY and SMNVEV (reference sequence). DNA of the CDR3: TGTGCCAGCCCCGGTTGGGCGGGAGGTTTTGGGGCCAACGTCCTGACTTTC. Its protein is CASPGWAGGFGANVLTF.

This clone has a handful of counts. V is TRBV29-1 and J is TRBJ2-1, with 16 bases identical to TRBD2. Germline lookup yields CDR1 SQVTM and CDR2 ANQGSEA. This CDR3 has 16 residues. V was clipped by 6 bases and J by 10 bases; unmatched bases: 12. CDR3 protein: CSVAVGGLAGGREQFF. Written as DNA, the CDR3 is TGCAGCGTCGCGGTTGGGGGACTAGCGGGGGGGCGAGAGCAGTTCTTC.